Listed below are T cell receptor beta chains from one sample, sequenced in a study of shared clonotypes between healthy human individuals. Clones were sequenced by immunoSEQ multiplex PCR, and TCRdb holds only the in-frame ones, with some missing. The sample includes roughly 500,000 clones, more than 75% of them seen just once. The sequenced sample was PBMCs. The receptor source for this set is a woman in her thirties or forties in good health. Some clones in this sample may be carry-over from other donors' samples. Each CDR3 is given with its conserved first and last residue. A D gene is named only where the DNA matches it firmly. Clone size is not always given. Where it is, it says once, few, many or a class for expanded clones.

v_call,cdr3_length,clone_size,d_call,j_call,cdr3_nt,cdr3_aa
TRBV4-1,12,NA,NA,TRBJ2-1,TGCGCCAGCAGCCCAACGGACAATGAGCAGTTCTTC,CASSPTDNEQFF
TRBV6-1,15,few,NA,TRBJ1-2,TGTGCCAGCAGTGAAGCGGGCGGATTGGACTATGGCTACACCTTC,CASSEAGGLDYGYTF
TRBV30,14,NA,NA,TRBJ1-4,TGTGCCTGGACTTCCGGCCTAGCTAATGAAAAACTGTTTTTT,CAWTSGLANEKLFF
TRBV28,14,NA,TRBD1,TRBJ1-6,TGTGCCAGCAGCCCCGGACAGGGCTATTCACCCCTCCACTTT,CASSPGQGYSPLHF
TRBV29-1,12,once,NA,TRBJ2-4,TGCAGCGTTGAGTCCCAGGAGAACATTCAGTACTTC,CSVESQENIQYF
TRBV7-8,15,NA,TRBD2,TRBJ2-5,TGTGCCAGCAGCGCCGGGGGACTACTCCAAGAGACCCAGTACTTC,CASSAGGLLQETQYF
TRBV18,16,NA,TRBD2,TRBJ2-7,TGTGCCAGCTCACCGCGGACTAGCGGGAGGATGGGCGAGCAGTACTTC,CASSPRTSGRMGEQYF
TRBV28,15,NA,TRBD2,TRBJ2-1,TGTGCCACCGTCCCGGGCGGGAGCGCCTACAATGAGCAGTTCTTC,CATVPGGSAYNEQFF
TRBV28,17,NA,NA,TRBJ1-4,TGTGCCAGCAGTCCCCCCTGGATAAGGGGGGGTAATGAAAAACTGTTTTTT,CASSPPWIRGGNEKLFF
TRBV6-4,15,once,NA,TRBJ2-3,TGTGCCAGCAGTGACTCATTCGGCTTCACAGATACGCAGTATTTT,CASSDSFGFTDTQYF
TRBV6-5,14,NA,TRBD2,TRBJ2-1,TGTGCCAGCAGCATAGCGGGAGGGGGCGATGAGCAGTTCTTC,CASSIAGGGDEQFF
TRBV28,12,NA,NA,TRBJ2-7,TGTGCCAGCAGTTTGGGGGGCTACGAGCAGTACTTC,CASSLGGYEQYF
TRBV7-2,15,NA,NA,TRBJ2-7,TGTGCCAGCAGCCCCGCAGGGGGGTTTGAGTACGAGCAGTACTTC,CASSPAGGFEYEQYF
TRBV5-1,15,NA,NA,TRBJ1-1,TGCGCCAGCAGCTCCCAAGCGGGCTCAGGGACTGAAGCTTTCTTT,CASSSQAGSGTEAFF
TRBV7-5,16,NA,NA,TRBJ2-3,TGTGTCAGGACCCTCCAGACTAGCGGTAGCACAGATACGCAGTATTTT,CVRTLQTSGSTDTQYF
TRBV20-1,11,NA,NA,TRBJ1-4,TGCAGTGCTAATCAAAACGGAAAACTGTTTTTT,CSANQNGKLFF
TRBV7-2,17,once,NA,TRBJ2-6,TGTGCCAGCAGCTTGGCGGGCGTTTTCTCTGGGGCCAACGTCCTGACTTTC,CASSLAGVFSGANVLTF
TRBV11-3,15,NA,NA,TRBJ2-2,TGTGCCAGCAGCCCTAGGGGTGCGAACACCGGGGAGCTGTTTTTT,CASSPRGANTGELFF
TRBV28,13,once,NA,TRBJ2-2,TGTGCCAGCAGTCCTATAGGCACCGGGGAGCTGTTTTTT,CASSPIGTGELFF
TRBV28,14,NA,NA,TRBJ2-2,TGTGCCAGCAGTATCCGGGGGCTTGTCGGGGAGCTGTTTTTT,CASSIRGLVGELFF
TRBV7-2,17,once,TRBD1,TRBJ1-3,TGTGCCAGCAGCTCCAATAAGGGACAGGTGTCTGGAAACACCATATATTTT,CASSSNKGQVSGNTIYF
TRBV5-1,13,NA,TRBD1,TRBJ2-7,TGCGCCAGCAGCCCAGGGGGTCCCTACGAGCAGTACTTC,CASSPGGPYEQYF
TRBV4-2,16,NA,TRBD2,TRBJ2-7,TGTGCCAGCAGCCAAGGACTAGCAGGCCGCACCTACGAGCAGTACTTC,CASSQGLAGRTYEQYF
TRBV15,13,NA,TRBD1,TRBJ1-1,TGTGCCATTTCGGGACAGTTGAACACTGAAGCTTTCTTT,CAISGQLNTEAFF
TRBV7-2,12,NA,NA,TRBJ2-3,TGTGCCAGCAGCTTTATCACAGATACGCAGTATTTT,CASSFITDTQYF
TRBV7-2,15,NA,TRBD2,TRBJ2-7,TGTGCCAGCAGCTTAGCCGCTAGCGGGACGAACGAGCAGTACTTC,CASSLAASGTNEQYF
TRBV5-1,15,NA,NA,TRBJ2-7,TGCGCCAGCAGCTTGGTTGTCCCAACAGAGGACGAGCAGTACTTC,CASSLVVPTEDEQYF
TRBV7-3,16,NA,TRBD2,TRBJ2-2,TGTGCCAGCAGCTTAACTAGCGGGAGCTACACCGGGGAGCTGTTTTTT,CASSLTSGSYTGELFF
TRBV15,14,NA,NA,TRBJ2-5,TGTGCCACCAGCGGAGACAGTTGGCAAGAGACCCAGTACTTC,CATSGDSWQETQYF
TRBV6-5,14,NA,TRBD2,TRBJ2-1,TGTGCCAGCAGTCGCACTAGCGGGAGCAATGAGCAGTTCTTC,CASSRTSGSNEQFF
TRBV7-9,11,NA,NA,TRBJ2-3,TGTGCCGGCCAGCAAACAGATACGCAGTATTTT,CAGQQTDTQYF